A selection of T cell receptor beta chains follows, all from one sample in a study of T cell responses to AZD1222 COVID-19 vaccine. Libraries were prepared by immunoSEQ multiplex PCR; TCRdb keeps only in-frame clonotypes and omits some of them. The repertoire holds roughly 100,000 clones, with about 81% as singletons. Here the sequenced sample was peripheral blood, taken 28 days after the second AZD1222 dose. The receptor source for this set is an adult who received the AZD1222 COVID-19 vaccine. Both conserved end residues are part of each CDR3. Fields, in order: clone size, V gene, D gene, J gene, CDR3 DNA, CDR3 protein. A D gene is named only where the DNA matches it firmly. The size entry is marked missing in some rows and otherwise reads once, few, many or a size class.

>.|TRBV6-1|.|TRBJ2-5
TGTGCCAGCAGTGAAGCAGTAGTCGGCAGCCAAGAGACCCAGTACTTC
CASSEAVVGSQETQYF
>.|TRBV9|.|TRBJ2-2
TGTGCCAGCAGCGTAGAGGCCAGGAACACCGGGGAGCTGTTTTTT
CASSVEARNTGELFF
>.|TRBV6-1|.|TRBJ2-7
TGTGCCAGCAGTGAACTGAGTCTAGCAGCATGGGAGCAGTACTTC
CASSELSLAAWEQYF
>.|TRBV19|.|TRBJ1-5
TGTGCCAGTAGTATAGACAGCCTCAATCAGCCCCAGCATTTT
CASSIDSLNQPQHF
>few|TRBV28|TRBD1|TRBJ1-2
TGTGCCAGCAGTCCCGGACAGGGCTATGGCTACACCTTC
CASSPGQGYGYTF
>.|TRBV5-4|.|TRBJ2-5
TGTGCCAGCAGTCTGATTACAGGTCCTCCCCAGTACTTC
CASSLITGPPQYF
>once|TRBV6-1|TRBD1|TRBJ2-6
TGTGCCAGCAGTGATGGGACAGCCTCTGGGGCCAACGTCCTGACTTTC
CASSDGTASGANVLTF
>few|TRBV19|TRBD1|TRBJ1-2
TGTGCCAGTATTCAACAGGCCGGGACAGGGAAAGGCTACACCTTC
CASIQQAGTGKGYTF
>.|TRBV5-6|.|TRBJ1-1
TGTGCCAGCAGCTTTGGGACCTTGAACACTGAAGCTTTCTTT
CASSFGTLNTEAFF
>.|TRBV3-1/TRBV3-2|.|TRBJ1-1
TGTGCCAGCAGCTACAGGCGCCCCTTCATGAACACTGAAGCTTTCTTT
CASSYRRPFMNTEAFF
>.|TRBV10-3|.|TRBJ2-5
TGTGCCATCAGGCCACAGGGATTCGGGACCCAGTACTTC
CAIRPQGFGTQYF
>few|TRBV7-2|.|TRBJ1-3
TGTGCCAGCAGCCAACGGGTCTGGAACACCATATATTTT
CASSQRVWNTIYF
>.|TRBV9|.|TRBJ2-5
TGTGCCAGCAGCGTAGATGACCATCGATTCGGGACCCAGTACTTC
CASSVDDHRFGTQYF
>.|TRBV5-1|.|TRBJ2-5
TGCGCCAGCAGCTTGGGGTCGGGCAGGGTCGGACGCGAGACCCAGTACTTC
CASSLGSGRVGRETQYF
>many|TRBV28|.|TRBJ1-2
TGTGCCAGCAGTCCCCTTATGGCGCCTAACTATGGCTACACCTTC
CASSPLMAPNYGYTF
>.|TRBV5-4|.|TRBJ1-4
TGTGCCAGCAGCTCGCAGAATCGGGGCGCGGGGGGTGAAAAACTGTTTTTT
CASSSQNRGAGGEKLFF
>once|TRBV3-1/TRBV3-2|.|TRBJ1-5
TGTGCCAGCAGCCAATACAATCAGCCCCAGCATTTT
CASSQYNQPQHF
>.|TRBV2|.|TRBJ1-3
TGTGCCAGCAGTGAAGGCGGGACCCCCTCTGGAAACACCATATATTTT
CASSEGGTPSGNTIYF
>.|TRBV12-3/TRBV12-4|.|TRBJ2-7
TGTGCCAGCAGTTTGTACCCCACCTACGAGCAGTACTTC
CASSLYPTYEQYF
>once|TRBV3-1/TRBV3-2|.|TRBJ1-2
TGTGCCAGCAGCCAAGGGCCCCGAGGCTACACCTTC
CASSQGPRGYTF
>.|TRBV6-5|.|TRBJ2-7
TGTGCCAGCAGTTACGAATTCGACAGAGCCTACGAGCAGTACTTC
CASSYEFDRAYEQYF
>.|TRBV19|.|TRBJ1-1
TGTGCCAGTAGTCTTCAATTCAGGGGATACACTGAAGCTTTCTTT
CASSLQFRGYTEAFF
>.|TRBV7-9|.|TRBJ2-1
TGTGCCAGCAGCCTCAGGCTCAATGAGCAGTTCTTC
CASSLRLNEQFF
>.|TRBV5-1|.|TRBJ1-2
TGCGCCAGCATGCCCCCCGACAGTTTATATGGCTACACCTTC
CASMPPDSLYGYTF
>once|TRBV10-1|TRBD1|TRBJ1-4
TGCGCCAGCAGCCGGGACAGGGGAGAAAAACTGTTTTTT
CASSRDRGEKLFF
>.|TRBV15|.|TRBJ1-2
TGTGCCACCAGCAATGGCCATGGGTATGGCTACACCTTC
CATSNGHGYGYTF
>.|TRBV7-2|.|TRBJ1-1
TGTGCCAGCAGCGAGGGGTGGGGCGGCGCTGAAGCTTTCTTT
CASSEGWGGAEAFF
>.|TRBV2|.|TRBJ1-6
TGTGCCAGCCACAGGGTCAATTCACCCCTCCACTTT
CASHRVNSPLHF
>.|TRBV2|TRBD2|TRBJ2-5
TGTGCCAGCAGTGGCGGGACTAGACGCGAGACCCAGTACTTC
CASSGGTRRETQYF
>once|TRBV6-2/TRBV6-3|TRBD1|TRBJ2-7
TGTGCCAGCAGTTACCCGGGACAGGGGGCATACGAGCAGTACTTC
CASSYPGQGAYEQYF
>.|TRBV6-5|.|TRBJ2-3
TGTGCCAGCAGCCTCGGACGGACCACAGATACGCAGTATTTT
CASSLGRTTDTQYF
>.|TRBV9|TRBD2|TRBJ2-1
TGTGCCAGCAGCGTACCCGGGACTAGCGGGAACAATGAGCAGTTCTTC
CASSVPGTSGNNEQFF
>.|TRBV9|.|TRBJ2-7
TGTGCCAGCAGCGTAGTCCCTTCGGGTACCTACGAGCAGTACTTC
CASSVVPSGTYEQYF
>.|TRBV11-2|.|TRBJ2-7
TGTGCCAGCAGCTTAGGTCAGGGCGTCACCTACGAGCAGTACTTC
CASSLGQGVTYEQYF
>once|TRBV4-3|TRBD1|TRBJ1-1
TGCGCCAGCAGCCAACGACAGGGGGCGCGTGGGACTGAAGCTTTCTTT
CASSQRQGARGTEAFF
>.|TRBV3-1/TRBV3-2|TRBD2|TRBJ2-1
TGTGCCAGCAGCCAAGCTTTGACTAGCGGCTCCTACAATGAGCAGTTCTTC
CASSQALTSGSYNEQFF
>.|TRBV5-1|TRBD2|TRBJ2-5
TGCGCCAGCAGTTTTAGCGGGGGGGCCGAGGAGACCCAGTACTTC
CASSFSGGAEETQYF
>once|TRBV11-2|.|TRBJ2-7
TGTGCCAGCAGCTTAGCACAGGGCGCCCCGGGCGAGCAGTACTTC
CASSLAQGAPGEQYF
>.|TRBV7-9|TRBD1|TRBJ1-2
TGTGCCAGCAGCTTAGGGTTCCAGGGGGTAGATGGCTACACCTTC
CASSLGFQGVDGYTF
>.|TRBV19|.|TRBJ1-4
TGTGCCTCTCAGCCGGGCGCTGGTGAAAAACTGTTTTTT
CASQPGAGEKLFF
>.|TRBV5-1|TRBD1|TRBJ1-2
TGCGCCAGCAGCTTCACAGGGGCGAGCTATGGCTACACCTTC
CASSFTGASYGYTF
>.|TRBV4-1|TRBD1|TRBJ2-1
TGCGCCAGCAGTTCTCTCCCGGGACAGGGGAGGGAGTTCTTC
CASSSLPGQGREFF
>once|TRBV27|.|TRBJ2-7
TGTGCCAGCAGTGAGGGGGGGGGCAGAAGCTACGAGCAGTACTTC
CASSEGGGRSYEQYF
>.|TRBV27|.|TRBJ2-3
TGTGCCAGCAGTCGGGAGGATACGCAGTATTTT
CASSREDTQYF
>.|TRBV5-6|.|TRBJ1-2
TGTGCCAGCAGCGTTGGGGAGGGGAACTATGGCTACACCTTC
CASSVGEGNYGYTF
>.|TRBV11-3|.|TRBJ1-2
TGTGCCAGCAGCTTAGGGGCAGAGCTTAACTATGGCTACACCTTC
CASSLGAELNYGYTF
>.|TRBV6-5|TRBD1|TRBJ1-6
TGTGCCAGCAGACGACAGGGGTATAATTCACCCCTCCACTTT
CASRRQGYNSPLHF